The clone carrying this T cell receptor beta chain has just a few counts. These data originate in a study of T cells after yellow fever vaccination. The CDR3 consists of 14 residues. Germline V gene sequence: CDR1 LNHDA, CDR2 SQIVND (reference sequence). The V and J ends lost 4 bases and 3 bases respectively, with 10 bases between them. TCRdb re-analysed the 5' RACE reads in MiXCR, keeping a single row per CDR3 protein. This sample yields under 250,000 distinct CDR3 sequences, of which 2.5% to 3.5% are seen a single time; around 3.2% belongs to the top ten. This chain joins TRBV19 and TRBJ1-5; D not resolved. Specimen: CD4+ T cells sorted from PBMCs, collected 10 days after the yellow fever booster vaccination. The clonotype comes from a man aged 18 to 29 who received the YFV17D yellow fever vaccine. CDR3 in DNA: TGTGCCAGTAGTACCGAGAGGTTCAATCAGCCCCAGCATTTT. As protein: CASSTERFNQPQHF.